This T cell receptor (beta chain) was retrieved from a study of T cell responses to AZD1222 COVID-19 vaccine. TCRdb keeps only in-frame clones here, not all; method: immunoSEQ multiplex PCR. The table lists 150,000 to 200,000 clones, around 94% of them singletons. CDR1 is DFQATT and CDR2 is SNEGSKA in the germline V gene (reference sequence). The CDR3 runs 17 residues. Trimming removed 3 bases at V and 4 bases at J, with 22 bases between. This receptor was identified in an adult who received the AZD1222 COVID-19 vaccine. The specimen comprised peripheral blood, sampled 28 days after the second AZD1222 dose. The chain joins TRBV20-1 to TRBJ2-1; D might be TRBD2 (6 bases). The CDR3 loop is CSASRLSSAEWYNEQFF. The CDR3 coding sequence is TGCAGTGCTAGTCGGTTGTCTAGCGCCGAGTGGTACAATGAGCAGTTCTTC.